This is a list of T cell receptor beta chains from one sample in a study of blood T cell repertoires in COVID-19. The repertoire was sequenced with immunoSEQ multiplex PCR; TCRdb's copy has only in-frame clones and lacks some. The table lists some 150,000 clones, about 90% of them singletons. The sequencing sample was made of peripheral blood. The receptors come from a man aged 50-60 years with active or convalescent COVID-19. Each CDR3 is given with its conserved first and last residue. D genes are given only for firm matches. The size of a clone is reported for some rows only, either as once, few or many, or as a class for expanded clones.

size: .; J: TRBJ2-3; D: .; V: TRBV7-9; CDR3: CASSLGGRTDTQYF; DNA: TGTGCCAGCAGCTTAGGAGGTCGCACAGATACGCAGTATTTT
size: .; J: TRBJ2-2; D: TRBD2; V: TRBV4-1; CDR3: CASSQGTSGRADTGELFF; DNA: TGCGCCAGCAGCCAAGGGACTAGCGGGAGGGCTGACACCGGGGAGCTGTTTTTT
size: few; J: TRBJ1-1; D: TRBD1; V: TRBV19; CDR3: CASSIDRRYRGRGNTEAFF; DNA: TGTGCCAGTAGTATAGATCGGCGTTACAGGGGGCGAGGGAACACTGAAGCTTTCTTT
size: .; J: TRBJ2-7; D: .; V: TRBV18; CDR3: CASSRPGTSSYEQYF; DNA: TGTGCCAGCTCACGCCCCGGGACAAGCTCCTACGAGCAGTACTTC
size: .; J: TRBJ1-3; D: TRBD1; V: TRBV7-8; CDR3: CASSSYGQGGSGNTIYF; DNA: TGTGCCAGCAGCTCATATGGACAGGGCGGCTCTGGAAACACCATATATTTT
size: .; J: TRBJ2-1; D: .; V: TRBV19; CDR3: CASRVDRHNEQFF; DNA: TGTGCCAGTAGGGTCGACAGACACAATGAGCAGTTCTTC
size: once; J: TRBJ1-5; D: TRBD1; V: TRBV6-1; CDR3: CASSDRTGAAYSNQPQHF; DNA: TGTGCCAGCAGTGACCGAACAGGGGCCGCTTATAGCAATCAGCCCCAGCATTTT
size: .; J: TRBJ2-6; D: .; V: TRBV7-9; CDR3: CASSLAAGANVLTF; DNA: TGTGCCAGCAGCTTAGCGGCCGGGGCCAACGTCCTGACTTTC
size: once; J: TRBJ2-3; D: TRBD2; V: TRBV7-2; CDR3: CASSFSGITDTQYF; DNA: TGTGCCAGCAGCTTTAGCGGGATAACAGATACGCAGTATTTT
size: .; J: TRBJ2-1; D: TRBD2; V: TRBV7-3; CDR3: CASSPGTSGRASVLDNEQFF; DNA: TGTGCCAGCAGCCCCGGGACTAGCGGGAGGGCCTCAGTTTTGGACAATGAGCAGTTCTTC
size: once; J: TRBJ1-5; D: .; V: TRBV29-1; CDR3: CSVGGDGYGAQHF; DNA: TGCAGCGTCGGGGGGGACGGATACGGGGCCCAGCATTTT
size: .; J: TRBJ1-3; D: TRBD1; V: TRBV5-4; CDR3: CASSLRAGGENTIYF; DNA: TGTGCCAGCAGCTTGAGGGCAGGGGGTGAGAACACCATATATTTT
size: .; J: TRBJ2-1; D: TRBD2; V: TRBV2; CDR3: CASSVSGGVGNEQFF; DNA: TGTGCCAGCAGTGTCTCGGGAGGGGTTGGCAATGAGCAGTTCTTC
size: .; J: TRBJ1-5; D: .; V: TRBV19; CDR3: CASNARGNQPQHF; DNA: TGTGCCAGTAACGCGAGGGGCAATCAGCCCCAGCATTTT
size: .; J: TRBJ1-5; D: .; V: TRBV4-1; CDR3: CTSSQVIYSNQPQHF; DNA: TGCACCAGCAGCCAAGTTATCTATAGCAATCAGCCCCAGCATTTT
size: .; J: TRBJ1-4; D: .; V: TRBV21-1; CDR3: CASTPDRGWLTNEKLFF; DNA: TGTGCCAGCACTCCAGACAGGGGGTGGTTAACTAATGAAAAACTGTTTTTT
size: .; J: TRBJ1-3; D: .; V: TRBV18; CDR3: CASSPQGIRTGNTIYF; DNA: TGTGCCAGCTCACCTCAGGGGATAAGGACTGGAAACACCATATATTTT
size: .; J: TRBJ2-7; D: .; V: TRBV4-2; CDR3: CASSQGTISPFEQYF; DNA: TGTGCCAGCAGCCAAGGTACAATATCTCCCTTCGAGCAGTACTTC
size: .; J: TRBJ2-5; D: TRBD2; V: TRBV27; CDR3: CASRGGVRETQYF; DNA: TGTGCCAGCAGGGGGGGGGTCCGGGAGACCCAGTACTTC
size: .; J: TRBJ2-3; D: TRBD2; V: TRBV7-2; CDR3: CASSSQAGGGTDTQYF; DNA: TGTGCCAGCAGCTCCCAAGCGGGAGGGGGCACAGATACGCAGTATTTT
size: .; J: TRBJ1-2; D: .; V: TRBV6-5; CDR3: CASTDGTGRNGYTF; DNA: TGTGCCAGCACCGACGGCACAGGGCGGAATGGCTACACCTTC
size: .; J: TRBJ1-5; D: TRBD1; V: TRBV6-2/TRBV6-3; CDR3: CASSWGQGIYQPQHF; DNA: TGTGCCAGCAGTTGGGGACAGGGAATTTATCAGCCCCAGCATTTT
size: .; J: TRBJ1-4; D: TRBD1; V: TRBV19; CDR3: CASKGQAGEKLFF; DNA: TGTGCCAGCAAGGGACAGGCAGGCGAAAAACTGTTTTTT
size: .; J: TRBJ1-2; D: TRBD1; V: TRBV9; CDR3: CASSVDRGRGYTF; DNA: TGTGCCAGCAGCGTAGATAGGGGGCGCGGCTACACCTTC
size: .; J: TRBJ2-5; D: .; V: TRBV11-2; CDR3: CASSLAGTAQETQYF; DNA: TGTGCCAGCAGCTTAGCCGGGACTGCCCAAGAGACCCAGTACTTC
size: .; J: TRBJ1-4; D: .; V: TRBV2; CDR3: CATAGTPGQKLFF; DNA: TGTGCCACCGCCGGCACCCCTGGGCAAAAACTGTTTTTT
size: .; J: TRBJ2-7; D: .; V: TRBV4-2; CDR3: CASSQEYGVSYEQYF; DNA: TGTGCCAGCAGCCAAGAGTACGGGGTGTCCTACGAGCAGTACTTC
size: .; J: TRBJ2-3; D: TRBD2; V: TRBV3-1/TRBV3-2; CDR3: CASSQDQGLAATDTQYF; DNA: TGTGCCAGCAGCCAAGATCAGGGACTAGCGGCCACAGATACGCAGTATTTT
size: .; J: TRBJ1-5; D: .; V: TRBV30; CDR3: CAWSADRIGQPQHF; DNA: TGTGCCTGGAGTGCCGACAGGATAGGTCAGCCCCAGCATTTT
size: once; J: TRBJ2-5; D: TRBD1; V: TRBV19; CDR3: CASSSETGAFQETQYF; DNA: TGTGCCAGTAGTTCCGAGACAGGGGCGTTCCAAGAGACCCAGTACTTC